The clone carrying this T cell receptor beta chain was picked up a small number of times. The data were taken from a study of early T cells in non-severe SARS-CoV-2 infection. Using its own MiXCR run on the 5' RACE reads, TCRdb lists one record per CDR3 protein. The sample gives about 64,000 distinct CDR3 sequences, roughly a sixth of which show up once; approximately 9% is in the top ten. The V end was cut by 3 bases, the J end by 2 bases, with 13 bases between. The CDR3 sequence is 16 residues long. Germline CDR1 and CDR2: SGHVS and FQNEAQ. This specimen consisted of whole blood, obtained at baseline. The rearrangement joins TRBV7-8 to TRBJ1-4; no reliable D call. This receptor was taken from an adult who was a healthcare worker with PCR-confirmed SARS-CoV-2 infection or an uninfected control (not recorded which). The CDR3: CASSFSRGSTNEKLFF. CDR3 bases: TGTGCCAGCAGCTTTTCCCGGGGATCTACTAATGAAAAACTGTTTTTT. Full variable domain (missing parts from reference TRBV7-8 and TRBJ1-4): GAGVSQSPRYKVAKRGQDVALRCDPISGHVSLFWYQQALGQGPEFLTYFQNEAQLDKSGLPSDRFFAERPEGSVSTLKIQRTQQEDSAVYLCASSFSRGSTNEKLFFGSGTQLSVL.